This TCR beta chain was recorded in a study of T cell responses to AZD1222 COVID-19 vaccine. Study details: Pooled samples include second doses given at about 4 or 12 weeks.

Broader study findings: Clonal diversity may have been underestimated in mostly white British donors. None of the repertoires were sampled until the peak T cell response had passed. Baseline serostatus was positive in only six AZD1222 recipients.

Clones were read by immunoSEQ multiplex PCR, and TCRdb kept only the in-frame ones, dropping some. The sample has 90,000 to 130,000 clones, 87% seen once. Germline V gene sequence: CDR1 MNHEY, CDR2 SVGAGI. CDR3 length equals 15 residues. After removal of 6 bases from V and 0 bases from J, the junction contained 5 bases not matched to a gene. For this clone: Its antigen remains unidentified.

The source material was peripheral blood, sampled on day 0 of AZD1222 vaccination. The chain combines TRBV6-5 with TRBJ1-2; 9 bases match TRBD1. This TCR was sampled from an adult in good health. For the CDR3, the DNA is TGTGCCAGCAGGGGGACAGGGACTACTAACTATGGCTACACCTTC. Protein: CASRGTGTTNYGYTF.